Shown below are 19 T cell receptor beta chains from a single sample sequenced in a study of response to subunit inactivated influenza vaccine. TCRdb used MiXCR to reprocess the RT-PCR reads, holding one entry per CDR3 protein. The table includes around 180,000 distinct CDR3 sequences, 9.2% detected once. The sample here was non-naive T cells sorted from PBMCs, taken on the day of vaccination. These receptors were collected from a middle-aged man who received an inactivated influenza vaccine.

The chain recombines TRBV27 with TRBJ1-5; 7 nucleotides line up with TRBD1. After removal of 0 bases from V and 5 bases from J, the junction contained 7 bases not matched to a gene. CDR3 length: 16 residues. Germline values: CDR1 MNHEY, CDR2 SMNVEV (reference sequence). For the CDR3, the DNA is TGTGCCAGCAGTTTATCAGTGACAGGGTCGCATCAGCCCCAGCATTTT. Amino acid sequence: CASSLSVTGSHQPQHF.

Many counts were recorded for this clonotype. The chain joins TRBV7-2 to TRBJ2-2; D call uncertain. The germline V and J ends were trimmed by 6 bases and 3 bases, with 11 bases remaining between them. CDR1 is SGHTA, CDR2 FQGNSA, per germline. This CDR3 is 14 amino acids long. CDR3 coding DNA: TGTGCCAGCAGAGGTCTAGTTCACACCGGGGAGCTGTTTTTT. Its translation: CASRGLVHTGELFF.

The gene calls are TRBV5-1 and TRBJ1-1, with unresolved D. Trimming removed 0 bases from V and 4 bases from J, with 7 bases in between. This CDR3 is built from 13 residues. The V gene's germline CDR1 is SGHRS and CDR2 YFSETQ. The CDR3 coding sequence is TGCGCCAGCAGCTTGGGGCCGGGCACTGAAGCTTTCTTT. The encoded protein is CASSLGPGTEAFF.

The chain joins TRBV9 to TRBJ1-4, with D perhaps matching TRBD1 (5 bases). The CDR3 has 14 amino acids. V lost 3 bases and J 10 bases, leaving 16 bases between the germline ends. CDR1 and CDR2 (germline): SGDLS, YYNGEE. The CDR3 spells CASSAQVSGRKLFF. CDR3 sequence (DNA): TGTGCCAGCAGCGCACAGGTATCGGGTCGAAAACTGTTTTTT. The variable domain in full, completed from reference TRBV9 and TRBJ1-4, reads DSGVTQTPKHLITATGQRVTLRCSPRSGDLSVYWYQQSLDQGLQFLIQYYNGEERAKGNILERFSAQQFPDLHSELNLSSLELGDSALYFCASSAQVSGRKLFFGSGTQLSVL.

This clonotype appeared a few times. The CDR3 nucleotides read TGCAGTGCTAGGGGGCCTAGTACCACTCCTGGGGCCAACGTCCTGACTTTC. Translating it yields CSARGPSTTPGANVLTF. The V call is TRBV20-1, the J call TRBJ2-6; D is possibly TRBD1 (5 bases). Between the trimmed V and J ends, which lost 3 bases and 2 bases, there was a span of 17 bases. The CDR3 has 17 residues. Looked up from germline, CDR1 is DFQATT and CDR2 is SNEGSKA (reference sequence).

This clonotype showed up many times. This chain uses TRBV29-1 with TRBJ2-1; 10 bases align to TRBD1. CDR1 and CDR2 (germline): SQVTM, ANQGSEA. Unmatched junction bases numbered 9, after V lost 3 bases and J lost 4 bases. CDR3 length: 16 amino acids. The CDR3 coding sequence is TGCAGCGTTGACGGGACAGGGGTCACGGTTTACAATGAGCAGTTCTTC. It is translated as CSVDGTGVTVYNEQFF.

There are many counts of this clonotype. The chain carries TRBV11-1 and TRBJ2-7, with 11 bases matching TRBD2. CDR3 size: 15 residues. V shed 5 bases and J 0 bases; nucleotides not matched to a gene: 3. Germline V gene data show CDR1 as SGHAT and CDR2 as FQDESV (reference sequence). CDR3 in DNA: TGTGCCAGCAGCCGGACTAGCGGGCTCTCCTACGAGCAGTACTTC. Its protein product is CASSRTSGLSYEQYF.

As concerns this clonotype: This clone may be a read error of a much larger clone one base away. J is TRBJ1-3 and V is TRBV9; D is uncertain. Germline V lookup: CDR1 SGDLS, CDR2 YYNGEE. V lost 4 bases, J lost 3 bases, and 2 bases lay in between. The CDR3 runs to 11 residues. The CDR3 sequence is CASSYGNTIYF. The CDR3 nucleotides are TGTGCCAGCAGCTATGGAAACACCATATATTTT.

This clonotype was picked up a small number of times. The CDR3 DNA follows: TGCGCCAGCAACTTAGAGGGTCACCCCGATACGCAGTATTTT. It codes for CASNLEGHPDTQYF. The rearrangement links TRBV5-1 to TRBJ2-3; weak D call: TRBD2 (5 bases). V was cut by 6 bases and J by 6 bases, with 17 bases left in between. CDR3 size: 14 residues. The germline V gene has CDR1 SGHRS and CDR2 YFSETQ.

In its sample, this clonotype was seen many times. The chain joins TRBV4-2 to TRBJ1-5, with D unclear. Germline CDR1 LGHNA, CDR2 YNFKEQ. Trimming took off 0 bases at V and 1 base at J, with 7 bases between the two ends. This CDR3 has 15 residues. The CDR3 DNA sequence: TGTGCCAGCAGCCAAGAGTCACAGAGCAATCAGCCCCAGCATTTT. Translating gives CASSQESQSNQPQHF.

This chain joins TRBV7-2 and TRBJ2-6, with TRBD2 identical over 13 bases. The CDR3 loop spans 16 amino acids. Per the germline V gene, CDR1 is SGHTA and CDR2 is FQGNSA. Losses at the gene ends were 4 bases for V and 5 bases for J; bases not matched to a gene: 2. The CDR3 nucleotides are TGTGCCAGCAGCTCGGGACTAGCGGGAAGGGCCAACGTCCTGACTTTC. This gives the protein CASSSGLAGRANVLTF.

V usage is TRBV5-1 and J usage is TRBJ2-1, with a weak D call TRBD2 (5 bases). V was trimmed by 6 bases and J by 1 base, leaving 17 bases between them. Germline CDR1 reads SGHRS; CDR2 reads YFSETQ. This CDR3 contains 16 residues. The CDR3 DNA follows: TGCGCCAGCAACCCCGGGGATATGGGTTCCTACAATGAGCAGTTCTTC. This codes for CASNPGDMGSYNEQFF. Full variable domain (remainder filled in from reference TRBV5-1 and TRBJ2-1): KAGVTQTPRYLIKTRGQQVTLSCSPISGHRSVSWYQQTPGQGLQFLFEYFSETQRNKGNFPGRFSGRQFSNSRSEMNVSTLELGDSALYLCASNPGDMGSYNEQFFGPGTRLTVL.

The chain joins TRBV4-2 to TRBJ2-1; D unresolved. Deletions cut 5 bases from V and 3 bases from J, with 14 bases between. This CDR3 has 15 amino acids. Germline values: CDR1 LGHNA, CDR2 YNFKEQ. In DNA, the CDR3 is TGTGCCAGCAGCGAAGCCTGGGCCAGCTACAATGAGCAGTTCTTC. This sequence encodes CASSEAWASYNEQFF.

With regard to this clonotype: Since a much larger clone is just one base distant, this may be a read error. V and J are TRBV28 and TRBJ2-3; the D gene could be TRBD1 or TRBD2 (5 bases each). The CDR3 runs to 15 residues. Germline loops: CDR1 MDHEN, CDR2 SYDVKM. This chain's CDR3 is CASSLGDRNTDTQSF. In nucleotides, the CDR3 is TGTGCCAGCAGTTTGGGGGACCGTAACACAGATACGCAGTCTTTT.

This clonotype has only a few counts. The rearrangement joins TRBV28 to TRBJ2-7, with D uncertain. CDR1 is MDHEN, CDR2 SYDVKM, per germline. V gave up 8 bases and J gave up 1 base, with 15 bases separating them. This CDR3 contains 14 residues. The CDR3 coding sequence is TGTGCCAGCGGCCTCTCGATGGTTTCCTACGAGCAGTACTTC. Translation: CASGLSMVSYEQYF.

This clonotype was counted ten times or more. The V gene is TRBV28, the J gene TRBJ1-5, with D unresolved. This CDR3 spans 12 amino acids. CDR1 MDHEN and CDR2 SYDVKM come from the germline V gene. Trimming took 5 bases from V and 6 from J, leaving 8 bases between them. CDR3 nucleotide sequence: TGTGCCAGCAGTCAAGGGAGTCAGCCCCAGCATTTT. It encodes CASSQGSQPQHF.

This clonotype was detected a few times. The V gene is TRBV6-2 or TRBV6-3, the J gene TRBJ2-1; TRBD1 might be the D (5 bases). This CDR3 comprises 14 residues. With 5 bases removed from V and 4 bases from J, the gap between germline ends came to 12 bases. CDR1 is MNHEY and CDR2 is SVGEGT in the germline V gene. CDR3 residues: CASSPRGQYNEQFF. The CDR3 nucleotides are TGTGCCAGCAGTCCTCGTGGACAATACAATGAGCAGTTCTTC.

The V call is TRBV18, the J call TRBJ2-1, with D perhaps matching TRBD1 (6 bases). V was pared by 4 bases and J by 6 bases, with 7 bases between. CDR3 size: 12 residues. In germline, CDR1 is KGHSH, CDR2 LQKENI. CDR3: CASSRDTNEQFF. CDR3 bases: TGTGCCAGCTCACGGGACACCAATGAGCAGTTCTTC.

This clonotype occurred a few times. The CDR3 DNA reads as TGCAGTGCTAGAGGTCGGCAGAACTATGGCTACACCTTC. Its translation: CSARGRQNYGYTF. The chain recombines TRBV20-1 with TRBJ1-2, with D hard to call. The CDR3 runs to 13 residues. Trimming removed 1 base at V and 2 bases at J, with 8 bases between. Germline values: CDR1 DFQATT, CDR2 SNEGSKA (reference sequence).